This T cell receptor (beta chain) was obtained from a study of OX40 agonist ivuxolimab in advanced cancers. Details on this clone: Antigen: not known.

Regarding the study as a whole: The study observed clonal expansion of CD4+ and CD8+ blood T cells by week 6 at 0.1 to 3.0 mg/kg.

V was trimmed by 4 bases and J by 8 bases, leaving 17 bases between them. The germline V gene encodes CDR1 MNHEY and CDR2 SVGAGI. This CDR3 is built from 14 residues. Repertoires were generated with immunoSEQ multiplex PCR, while TCRdb's copy carries only in-frame clones and drops some. Of roughly 13,000 clones in the sample, about 80% were seen once. It was autoimmune disease history or systemic immunosuppression that excluded patients. This specimen consisted of CD4+ or CD8+ T cells sorted from blood, obtained in a trial of the OX40 agonist ivuxolimab. The rearrangement links TRBV6-5 to TRBJ1-2, with D unclear. The receptor's source is an adult with an advanced solid tumor such as melanoma, head and neck, liver or kidney cancer. The CDR3 DNA reads TGTGCCAGCAGTTTCTATCCAGGCCCTTCGGGCTACACCTTC. It codes for CASSFYPGPSGYTF.